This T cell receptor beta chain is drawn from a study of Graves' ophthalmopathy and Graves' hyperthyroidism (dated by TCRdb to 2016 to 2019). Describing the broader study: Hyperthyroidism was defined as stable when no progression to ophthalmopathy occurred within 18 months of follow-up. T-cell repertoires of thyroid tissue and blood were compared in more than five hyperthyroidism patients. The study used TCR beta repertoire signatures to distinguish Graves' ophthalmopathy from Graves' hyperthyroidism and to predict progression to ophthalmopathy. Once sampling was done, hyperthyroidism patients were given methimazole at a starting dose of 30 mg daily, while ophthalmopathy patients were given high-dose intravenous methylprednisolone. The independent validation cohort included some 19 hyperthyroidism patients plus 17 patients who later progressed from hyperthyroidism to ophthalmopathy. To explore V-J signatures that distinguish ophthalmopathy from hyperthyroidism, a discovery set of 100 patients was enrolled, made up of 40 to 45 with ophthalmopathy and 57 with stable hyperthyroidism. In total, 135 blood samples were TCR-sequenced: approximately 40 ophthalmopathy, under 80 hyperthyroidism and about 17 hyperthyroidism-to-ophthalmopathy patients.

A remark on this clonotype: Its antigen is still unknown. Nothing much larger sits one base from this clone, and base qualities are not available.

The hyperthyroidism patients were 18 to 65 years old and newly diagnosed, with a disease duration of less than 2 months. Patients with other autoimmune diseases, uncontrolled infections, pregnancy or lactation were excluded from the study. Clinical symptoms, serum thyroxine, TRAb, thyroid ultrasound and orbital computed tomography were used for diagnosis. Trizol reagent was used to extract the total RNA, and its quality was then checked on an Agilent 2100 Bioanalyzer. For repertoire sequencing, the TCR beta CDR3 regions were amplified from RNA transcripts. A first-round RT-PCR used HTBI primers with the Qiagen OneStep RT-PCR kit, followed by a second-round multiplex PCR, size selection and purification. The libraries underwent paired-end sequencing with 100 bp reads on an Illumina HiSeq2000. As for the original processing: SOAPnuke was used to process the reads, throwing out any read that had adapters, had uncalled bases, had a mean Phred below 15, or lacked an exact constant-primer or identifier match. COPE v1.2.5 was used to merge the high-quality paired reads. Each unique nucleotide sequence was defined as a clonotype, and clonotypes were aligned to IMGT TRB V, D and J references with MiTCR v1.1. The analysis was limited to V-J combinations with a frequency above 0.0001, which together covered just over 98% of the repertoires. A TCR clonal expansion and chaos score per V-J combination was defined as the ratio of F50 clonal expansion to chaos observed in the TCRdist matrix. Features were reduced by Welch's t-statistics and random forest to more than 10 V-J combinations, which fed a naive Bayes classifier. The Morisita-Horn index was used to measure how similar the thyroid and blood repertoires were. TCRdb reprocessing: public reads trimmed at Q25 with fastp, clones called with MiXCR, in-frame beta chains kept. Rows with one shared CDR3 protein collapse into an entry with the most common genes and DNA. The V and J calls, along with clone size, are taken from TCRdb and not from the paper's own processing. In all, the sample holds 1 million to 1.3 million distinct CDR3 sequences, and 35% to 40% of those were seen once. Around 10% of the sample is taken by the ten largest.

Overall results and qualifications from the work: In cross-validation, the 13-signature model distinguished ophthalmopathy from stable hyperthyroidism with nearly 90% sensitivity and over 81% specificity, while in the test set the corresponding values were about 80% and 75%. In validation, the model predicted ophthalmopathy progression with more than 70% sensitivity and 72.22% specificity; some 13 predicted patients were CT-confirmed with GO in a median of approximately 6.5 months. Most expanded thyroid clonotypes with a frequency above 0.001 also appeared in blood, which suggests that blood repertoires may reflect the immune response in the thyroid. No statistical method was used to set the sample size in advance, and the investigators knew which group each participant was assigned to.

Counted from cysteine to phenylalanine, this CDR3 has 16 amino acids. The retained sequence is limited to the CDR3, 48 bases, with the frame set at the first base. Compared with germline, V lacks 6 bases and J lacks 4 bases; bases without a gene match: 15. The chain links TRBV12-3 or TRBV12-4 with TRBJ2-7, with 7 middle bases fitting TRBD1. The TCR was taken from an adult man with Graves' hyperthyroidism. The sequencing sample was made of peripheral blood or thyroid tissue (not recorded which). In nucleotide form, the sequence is TGTGCCAGCAGCAGGGGTCCCGGGACAGTGGGGTACGAGCAGTACTTC. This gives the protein CASSRGPGTVGYEQYF.